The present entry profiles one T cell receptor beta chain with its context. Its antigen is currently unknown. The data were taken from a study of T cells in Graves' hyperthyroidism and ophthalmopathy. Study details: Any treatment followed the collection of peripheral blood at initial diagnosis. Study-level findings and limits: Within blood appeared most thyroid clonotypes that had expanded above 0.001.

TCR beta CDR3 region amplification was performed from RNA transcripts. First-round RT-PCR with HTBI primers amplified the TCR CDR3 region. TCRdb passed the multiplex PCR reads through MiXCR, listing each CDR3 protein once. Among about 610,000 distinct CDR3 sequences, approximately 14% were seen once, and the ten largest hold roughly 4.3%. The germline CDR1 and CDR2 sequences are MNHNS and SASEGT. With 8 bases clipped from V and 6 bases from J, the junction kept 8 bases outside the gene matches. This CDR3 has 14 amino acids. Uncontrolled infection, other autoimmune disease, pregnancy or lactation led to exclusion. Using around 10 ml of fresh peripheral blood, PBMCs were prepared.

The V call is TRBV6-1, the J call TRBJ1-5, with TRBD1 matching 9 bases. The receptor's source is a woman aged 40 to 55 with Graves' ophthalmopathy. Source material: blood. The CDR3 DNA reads TGTGCCAGCGGGGGACAGGGTTTAGGTCAGCCCCAGCATTTT. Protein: CASGGQGLGQPQHF.